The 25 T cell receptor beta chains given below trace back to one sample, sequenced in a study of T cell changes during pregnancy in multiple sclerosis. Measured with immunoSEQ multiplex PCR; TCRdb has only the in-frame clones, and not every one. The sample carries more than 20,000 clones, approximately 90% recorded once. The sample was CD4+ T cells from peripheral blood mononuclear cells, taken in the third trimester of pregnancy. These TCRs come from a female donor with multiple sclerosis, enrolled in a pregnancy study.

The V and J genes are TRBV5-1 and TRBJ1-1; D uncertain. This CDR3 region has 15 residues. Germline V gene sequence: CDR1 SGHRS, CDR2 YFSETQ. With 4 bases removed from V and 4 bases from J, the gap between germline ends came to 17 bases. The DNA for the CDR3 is TGCGCCAGCAGCCGTGGCGGGGAAGGAGGCACTGAAGCTTTCTTT. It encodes CASSRGGEGGTEAFF.

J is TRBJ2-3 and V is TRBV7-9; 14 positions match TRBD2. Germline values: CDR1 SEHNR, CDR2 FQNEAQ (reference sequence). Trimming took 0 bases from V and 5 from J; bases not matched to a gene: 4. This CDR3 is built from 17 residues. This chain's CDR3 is CASSLAGTSGGGDTQYF. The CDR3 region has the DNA TGTGCCAGCAGCTTAGCGGGGACTAGCGGGGGTGGAGATACGCAGTATTTT.

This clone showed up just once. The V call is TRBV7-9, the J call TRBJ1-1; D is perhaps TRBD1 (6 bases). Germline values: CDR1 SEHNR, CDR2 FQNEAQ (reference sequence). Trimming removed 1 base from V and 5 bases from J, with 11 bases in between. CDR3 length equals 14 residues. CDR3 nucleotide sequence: TGTGCCAGCAGCTTAGAGAGGCAGGGGACTGAAGCTTTCTTT. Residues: CASSLERQGTEAFF. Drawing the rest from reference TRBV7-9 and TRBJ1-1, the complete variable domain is DTGVSQNPRHKITKRGQNVTFRCDPISEHNRLYWYRQTLGQGPEFLTYFQNEAQLEKSRLLSDRFSAERPKGSFSTLEIQRTEQGDSAMYLCASSLERQGTEAFFGQGTRLTVV.

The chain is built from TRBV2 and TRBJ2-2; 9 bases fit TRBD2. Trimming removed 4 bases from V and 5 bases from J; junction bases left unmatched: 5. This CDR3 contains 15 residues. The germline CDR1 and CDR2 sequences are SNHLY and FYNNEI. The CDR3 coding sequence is TGTGCCAGCAGTGCGCGGGGGGGCCGAACCGGGGAGCTGTTTTTT. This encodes CASSARGGRTGELFF.

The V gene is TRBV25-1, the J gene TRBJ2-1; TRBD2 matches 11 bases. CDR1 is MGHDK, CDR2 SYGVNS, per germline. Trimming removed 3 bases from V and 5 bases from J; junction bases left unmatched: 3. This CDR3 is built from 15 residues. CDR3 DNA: TGTGCCAGCAGTGATTTGACTAGCGGGGACAATGAGCAGTTCTTC. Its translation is CASSDLTSGDNEQFF.

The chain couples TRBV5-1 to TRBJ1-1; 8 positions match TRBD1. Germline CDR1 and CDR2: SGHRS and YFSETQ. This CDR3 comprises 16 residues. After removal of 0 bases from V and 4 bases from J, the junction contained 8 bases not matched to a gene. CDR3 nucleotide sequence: TGCGCCAGCAGCTTGGACAGGGGGGAGGTGAGCACTGAAGCTTTCTTT. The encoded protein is CASSLDRGEVSTEAFF.

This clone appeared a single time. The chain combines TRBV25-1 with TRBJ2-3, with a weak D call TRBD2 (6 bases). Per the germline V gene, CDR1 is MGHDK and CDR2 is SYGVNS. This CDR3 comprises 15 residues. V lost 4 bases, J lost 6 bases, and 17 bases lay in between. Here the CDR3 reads CASSASGLEGDTQYF. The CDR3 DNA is TGTGCCAGCAGTGCCTCCGGCCTGGAGGGCGATACGCAGTATTTT.

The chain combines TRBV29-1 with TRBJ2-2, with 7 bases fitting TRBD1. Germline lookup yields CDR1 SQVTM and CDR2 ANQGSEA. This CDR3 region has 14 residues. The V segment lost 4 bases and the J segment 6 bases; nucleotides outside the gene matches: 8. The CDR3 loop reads CSVVSGGFAGELFF. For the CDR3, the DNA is TGCAGCGTTGTCTCAGGGGGTTTCGCCGGGGAGCTGTTTTTT.

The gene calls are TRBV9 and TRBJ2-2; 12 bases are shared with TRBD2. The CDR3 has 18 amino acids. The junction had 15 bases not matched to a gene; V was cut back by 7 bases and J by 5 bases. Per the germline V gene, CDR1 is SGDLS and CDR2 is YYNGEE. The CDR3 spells CASPPSGGAMLITGELFF. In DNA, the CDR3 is TGTGCCAGCCCTCCTAGCGGGGGGGCCATGTTGATTACCGGGGAGCTGTTTTTT.

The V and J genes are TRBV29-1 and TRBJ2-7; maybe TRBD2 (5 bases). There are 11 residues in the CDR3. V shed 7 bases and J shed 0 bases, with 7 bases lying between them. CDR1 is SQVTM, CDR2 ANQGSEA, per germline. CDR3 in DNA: TGCAGCGGTCGGGACTCCTACGAGCAGTACTTC. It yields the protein CSGRDSYEQYF.

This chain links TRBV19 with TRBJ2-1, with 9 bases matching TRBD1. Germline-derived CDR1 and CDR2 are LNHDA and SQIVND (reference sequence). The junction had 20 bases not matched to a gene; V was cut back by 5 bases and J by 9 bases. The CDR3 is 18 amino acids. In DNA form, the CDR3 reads TGTGCCAGTAGTCCATCAGGGACAGGGCTTACTACTTGGGGTGAGCAGTTCTTC. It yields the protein CASSPSGTGLTTWGEQFF.

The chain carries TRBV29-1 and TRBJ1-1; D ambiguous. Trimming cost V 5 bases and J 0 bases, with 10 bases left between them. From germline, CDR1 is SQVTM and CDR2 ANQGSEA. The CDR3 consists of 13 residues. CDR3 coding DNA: TGCAGCGTTCGGGAGGAAATGAACACTGAAGCTTTCTTT. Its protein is CSVREEMNTEAFF.

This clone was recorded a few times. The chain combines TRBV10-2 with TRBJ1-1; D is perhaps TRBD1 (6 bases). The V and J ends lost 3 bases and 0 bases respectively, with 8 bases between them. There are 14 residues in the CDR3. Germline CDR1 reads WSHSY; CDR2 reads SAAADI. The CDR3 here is CASSDPGVNTEAFF. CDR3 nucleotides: TGCGCCAGCAGTGATCCAGGGGTGAACACTGAAGCTTTCTTT.

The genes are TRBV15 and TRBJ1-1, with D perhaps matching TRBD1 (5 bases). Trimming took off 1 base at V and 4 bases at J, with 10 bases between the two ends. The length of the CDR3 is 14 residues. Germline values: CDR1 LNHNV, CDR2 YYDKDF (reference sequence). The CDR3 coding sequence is TGTGCCACCAGCAGAGGACAGAGTGGCACTGAAGCTTTCTTT. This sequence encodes CATSRGQSGTEAFF.

This CDR3 is CASGSYQPQHF. In DNA form, the CDR3 reads TGTGCTAGTGGTTCATATCAGCCCCAGCATTTT. V and J are TRBV12-5 and TRBJ1-5, with D hard to call. V was clipped by 4 bases and J by 5 bases, with 3 bases between them. Per germline, CDR1 LGHNT and CDR2 FRNRAP. The CDR3 spans 11 residues.

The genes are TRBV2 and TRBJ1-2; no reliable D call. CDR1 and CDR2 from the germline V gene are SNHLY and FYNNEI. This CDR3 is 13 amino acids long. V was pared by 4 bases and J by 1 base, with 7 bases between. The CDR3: CASSGSVNYGYTF. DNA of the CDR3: TGTGCCAGCAGTGGTTCGGTTAACTATGGCTACACCTTC. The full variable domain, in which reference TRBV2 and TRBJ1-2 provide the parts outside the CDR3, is EPEVTQTPSHQVTQMGQEVILRCVPISNHLYFYWYRQILGQKVEFLVSFYNNEISEKSEIFDDQFSVERPDGSNFTLKIRSTKLEDSAMYFCASSGSVNYGYTFGSGTRLTVV.

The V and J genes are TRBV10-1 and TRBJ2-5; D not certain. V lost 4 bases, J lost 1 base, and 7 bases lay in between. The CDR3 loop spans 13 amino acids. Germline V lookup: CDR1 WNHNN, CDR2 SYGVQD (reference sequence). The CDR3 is CASSGSFQETQYF. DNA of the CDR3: TGCGCCAGCAGTGGTTCATTCCAAGAGACCCAGTACTTC.

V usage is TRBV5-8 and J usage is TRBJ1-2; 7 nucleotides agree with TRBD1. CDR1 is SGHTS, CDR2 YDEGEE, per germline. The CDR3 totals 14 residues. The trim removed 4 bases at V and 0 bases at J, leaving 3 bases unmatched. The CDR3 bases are TGTGCCAGCAGCCCAGGACAGGCTAACTATGGCTACACCTTC. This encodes CASSPGQANYGYTF.

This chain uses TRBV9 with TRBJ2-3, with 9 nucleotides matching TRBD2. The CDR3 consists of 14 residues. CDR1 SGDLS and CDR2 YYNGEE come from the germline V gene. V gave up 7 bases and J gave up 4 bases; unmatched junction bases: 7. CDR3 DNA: TGTGCCAGCCGAAGGCGGGGGGGCGCAGATACGCAGTATTTT. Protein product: CASRRRGGADTQYF.

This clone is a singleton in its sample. The CDR3 sequence is CASSGGTTDTQYF. CDR3 coding DNA: TGTGCCAGTAGCGGGGGTACCACAGATACGCAGTATTTT. The chain has TRBV10-3 and TRBJ2-3; TRBD2 agrees at 9 bases. From germline, CDR1 is ENHRY and CDR2 SYGVKD. The ends lost 10 bases at V and 2 bases at J; junction bases unmatched: 4. This CDR3 has 13 amino acids.

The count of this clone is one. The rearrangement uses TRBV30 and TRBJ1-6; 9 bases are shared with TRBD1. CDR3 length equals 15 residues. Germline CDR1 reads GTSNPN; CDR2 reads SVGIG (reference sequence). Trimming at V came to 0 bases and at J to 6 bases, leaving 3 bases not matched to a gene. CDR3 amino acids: CAWSVAGQGNSPLHF. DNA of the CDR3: TGTGCCTGGAGTGTTGCGGGACAGGGTAATTCACCCCTCCACTTT.

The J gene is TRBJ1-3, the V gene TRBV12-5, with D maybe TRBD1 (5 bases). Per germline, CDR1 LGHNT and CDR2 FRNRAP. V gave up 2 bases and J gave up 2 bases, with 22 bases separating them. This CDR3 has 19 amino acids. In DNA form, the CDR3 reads TGTGCTAGTGGTTTGTCCCCTCCGCAGGGATATTCCCCTGGAAACACCATATATTTT. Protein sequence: CASGLSPPQGYSPGNTIYF. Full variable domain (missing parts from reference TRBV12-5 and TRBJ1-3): DARVTQTPRHKVTEMGQEVTMRCQPILGHNTVFWYRQTMMQGLELLAYFRNRAPLDDSGMPKDRFSAEMPDATLATLKIQPSEPRDSAVYFCASGLSPPQGYSPGNTIYFGEGSWLTVV.

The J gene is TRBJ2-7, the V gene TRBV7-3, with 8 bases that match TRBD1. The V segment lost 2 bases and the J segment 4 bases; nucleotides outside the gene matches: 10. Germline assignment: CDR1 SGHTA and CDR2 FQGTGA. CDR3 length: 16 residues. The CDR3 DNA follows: TGTGCCAGCAGCTTACGTCCCAGGGGGCAAGGGTACGAGCAGTACTTC. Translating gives CASSLRPRGQGYEQYF.

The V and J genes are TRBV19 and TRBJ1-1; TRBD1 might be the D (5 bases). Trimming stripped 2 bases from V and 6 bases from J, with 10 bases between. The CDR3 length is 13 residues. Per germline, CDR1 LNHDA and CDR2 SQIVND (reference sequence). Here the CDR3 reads CASSIPQQAEAFF. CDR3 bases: TGTGCCAGTAGTATACCCCAACAGGCTGAAGCTTTCTTT.

In DNA form, the CDR3 reads TGCGCCAGCAGCCTAAGACGGGGTAACACTGAAGCTTTCTTT. Amino acids: CASSLRRGNTEAFF. This chain links TRBV4-3 with TRBJ1-1; D is ambiguous. Per the germline V gene, CDR1 is LGHNA and CDR2 is YSLEER. Trimming cost V 4 bases and J 2 bases, with 11 bases left between them. The CDR3 is made up of 14 amino acids.